The sequence of this TCR beta chain was determined in a study of blood T cell repertoires in COVID-19. The data were produced by immunoSEQ multiplex PCR, yet TCRdb's version contains in-frame clones alone and is incomplete. This sample carries about 300,000 clones, under 90% of them seen once, and the ten largest clones take about 4.6%. The CDR3 has 14 amino acids. CDR1 and CDR2 from the germline V gene are MNHEY and SVGEGT. V trimming: 5 bases; J trimming: 3 bases; junction bases outside the gene matches: 3. This receptor was taken from a man aged 30-40 years who had recovered from COVID-19. The V call is TRBV6-2 or TRBV6-3, the J call TRBJ2-1, with TRBD1 identical over 8 bases. Sample: PBMCs or T cells enriched from blood (not recorded which). CDR3 DNA: TGTGCCAGCAGTCGACAGGGGATCTACAATGAGCAGTTCTTC. Protein product: CASSRQGIYNEQFF.